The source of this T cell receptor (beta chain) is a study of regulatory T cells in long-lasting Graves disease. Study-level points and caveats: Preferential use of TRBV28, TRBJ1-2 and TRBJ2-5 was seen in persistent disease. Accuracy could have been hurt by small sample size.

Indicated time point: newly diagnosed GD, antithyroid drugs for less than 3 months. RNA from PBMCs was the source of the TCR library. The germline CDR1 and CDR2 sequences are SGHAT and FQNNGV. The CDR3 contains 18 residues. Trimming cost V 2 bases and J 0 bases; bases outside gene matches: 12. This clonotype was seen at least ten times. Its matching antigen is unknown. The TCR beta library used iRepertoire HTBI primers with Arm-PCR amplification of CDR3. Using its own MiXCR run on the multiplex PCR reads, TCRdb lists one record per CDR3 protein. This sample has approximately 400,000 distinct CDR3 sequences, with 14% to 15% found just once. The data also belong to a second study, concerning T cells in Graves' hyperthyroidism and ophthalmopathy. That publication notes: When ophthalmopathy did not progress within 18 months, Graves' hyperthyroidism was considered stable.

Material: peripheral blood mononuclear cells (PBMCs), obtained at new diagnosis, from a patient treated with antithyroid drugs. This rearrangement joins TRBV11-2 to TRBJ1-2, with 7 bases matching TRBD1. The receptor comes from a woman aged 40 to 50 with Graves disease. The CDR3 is CASSLRLRDSLSNYGYTF. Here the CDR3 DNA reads TGTGCCAGCAGCTTACGACTCCGGGACAGCCTTTCTAACTATGGCTACACCTTC.